This is a list of T cell receptor beta chains from one sample in a study of T-cell memory formation after mild COVID-19. From the 5' RACE reads, TCRdb called clonotypes with MiXCR, one entry per CDR3 protein. The repertoire holds over 350,000 distinct CDR3 sequences, with roughly 24% as singletons. The sample was PBMCs or a T cell subset sorted from them (not recorded which). Source of these receptors: an adult woman who had mild COVID-19 (a few samples of this study predate the infection). Cell type and time point are not known. CDR3s include the opening cysteine and the closing phenylalanine or tryptophan. The order of the fields is clone size, V gene, CDR3 length, D gene, J gene, CDR3 DNA, CDR3 protein. D genes are given only for firm matches. Clone size, where shown, is once, few, many, or a class for clones that have expanded.

NA	TRBV7-9	14	NA	TRBJ1-1	TGTGCCAGCCTCCTCCAGGGGCTAAACACTGAAGCTTTCTTT	CASLLQGLNTEAFF
NA	TRBV20-1	13	NA	TRBJ2-3	TGCAGTGCTACAGGGGCCGGCACAGATACGCAGTATTTT	CSATGAGTDTQYF
few	TRBV14	16	NA	TRBJ2-5	TGTGCCAGCAGCCAAGGGAGGGAGTATTGGTCAGAGACCCAGTACTTC	CASSQGREYWSETQYF
few	TRBV5-5	16	NA	TRBJ2-4	TGTGCCAGCAGCTTGGCCCCGCCAGGAAATTGGGACATTCAGTACTTC	CASSLAPPGNWDIQYF
NA	TRBV7-9	16	TRBD1	TRBJ2-7	TGTGCCAGCAGTTTCGGCCCCGGACAGGGGGCCTACGAGCAGTACTTC	CASSFGPGQGAYEQYF
NA	TRBV4-2	17	TRBD2	TRBJ2-2	TGTGCCAGCAGCCAACAAGTACCTAGCGGGAGCCCCGGGGAGCTGTTTTTT	CASSQQVPSGSPGELFF
NA	TRBV28	10	NA	TRBJ1-2	TGTACGGGGCTCAGCTATGGCTACACCTTC	CTGLSYGYTF
NA	TRBV6-5	15	TRBD1	TRBJ1-6	TGTGCCAGCAGTTACTCCGACAGGGGAAGTTCACCCCTCCACTTT	CASSYSDRGSSPLHF
NA	TRBV29-1	11	NA	TRBJ1-2	TGCAGCGGGACCCGGGACTTTCGCTACACCTTC	CSGTRDFRYTF
NA	TRBV7-6	14	NA	TRBJ2-1	TGTGCCAGCAGCTCAAAGGGCCAGATCAATGAGCAGTTCTTC	CASSSKGQINEQFF
NA	TRBV5-1	15	NA	TRBJ2-5	TGCGCCAGCAGCTTGGTTGGTAGGGCTCAAGAGACCCAGTACTTC	CASSLVGRAQETQYF
NA	TRBV30	17	TRBD2	TRBJ2-1	TGTGCCTGGAGTATAACCCGGACTAGCGGGGGGTACAATGAGCAGTTCTTC	CAWSITRTSGGYNEQFF
NA	TRBV12-3/TRBV12-4	14	NA	TRBJ2-7	TGTGCCAGCAGTTGGTCCGGGACGCAAAACGAGCAGTACTTC	CASSWSGTQNEQYF
NA	TRBV5-1	14	TRBD1	TRBJ1-6	TGCGCCAGCAGCCGGGGACAGGGGGCTTCACCCCTCCACTTT	CASSRGQGASPLHF
NA	TRBV7-9	16	TRBD1	TRBJ2-1	TGTGCCAGCAGCCCCGGACAGGCGACCTCCTACAATGAGCAGTTCTTC	CASSPGQATSYNEQFF
NA	TRBV7-2	15	TRBD2	TRBJ2-3	TGTGCCAGCACCCTCGGACTAGCGGGGGGAGATACGCAGTATTTT	CASTLGLAGGDTQYF